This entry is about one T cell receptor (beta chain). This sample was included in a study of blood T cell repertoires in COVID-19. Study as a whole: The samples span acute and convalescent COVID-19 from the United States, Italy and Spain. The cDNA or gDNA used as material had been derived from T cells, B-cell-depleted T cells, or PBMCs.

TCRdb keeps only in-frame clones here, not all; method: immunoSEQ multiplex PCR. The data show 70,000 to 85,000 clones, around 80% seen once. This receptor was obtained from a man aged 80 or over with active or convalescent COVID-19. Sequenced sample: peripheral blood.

As DNA, the CDR3 is TGCGCCAGCAGCATAGGGACTAGCGGGAGACTGGAGACCCAGTACTTC. This codes for CASSIGTSGRLETQYF. The J gene is TRBJ2-5, the V gene TRBV5-1; TRBD2 agrees at 14 bases. From germline, CDR1 is SGHRS and CDR2 YFSETQ. V shed 4 bases, J shed 5 bases, and the junction held 7 bases outside the gene matches. The CDR3 length is 16 residues.